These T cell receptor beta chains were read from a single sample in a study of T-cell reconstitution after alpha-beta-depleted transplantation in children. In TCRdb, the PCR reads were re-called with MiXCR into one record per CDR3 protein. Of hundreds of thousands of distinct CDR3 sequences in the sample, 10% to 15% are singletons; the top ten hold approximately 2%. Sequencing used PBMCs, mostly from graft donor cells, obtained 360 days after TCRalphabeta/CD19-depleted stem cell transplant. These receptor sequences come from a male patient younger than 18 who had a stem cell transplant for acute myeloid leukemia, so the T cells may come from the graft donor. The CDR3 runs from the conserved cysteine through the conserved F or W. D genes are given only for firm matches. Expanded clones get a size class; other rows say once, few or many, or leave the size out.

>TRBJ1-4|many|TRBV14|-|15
CASSQDRGPNEKLFF
TGTGCCAGCAGCCAAGACCGGGGGCCTAATGAAAAACTGTTTTTT
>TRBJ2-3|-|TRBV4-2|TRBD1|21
CASSQDRGQIRGAQPTDTQYF
TGTGCCAGCAGCCAAGATCGGGGACAGATCCGTGGAGCCCAACCCACAGATACGCAGTATTTT
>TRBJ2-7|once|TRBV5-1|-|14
CASSPPETGNEQYF
TGCGCCAGCAGCCCACCGGAGACAGGCAACGAGCAGTACTTC
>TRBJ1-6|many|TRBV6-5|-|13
CASSYQGASPLHF
TGTGCCAGCAGTTACCAGGGAGCTTCACCCCTCCACTTT
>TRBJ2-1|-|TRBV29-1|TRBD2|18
CSVEEAGASGNSYNEQFF
TGCAGCGTTGAAGAGGCCGGGGCTAGCGGGAACTCCTACAATGAGCAGTTCTTC
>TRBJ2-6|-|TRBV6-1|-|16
CASTHLEGTGANVLTF
TGTGCCAGCACGCACCTTGAGGGAACCGGGGCCAACGTCCTGACTTTC
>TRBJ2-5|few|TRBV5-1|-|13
CASSWAPQETQYF
TGCGCCAGCAGCTGGGCCCCCCAAGAGACCCAGTACTTC
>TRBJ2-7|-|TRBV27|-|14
CASSFSRITYEQYF
TGTGCCAGCAGTTTCAGCAGGATCACCTACGAGCAGTACTTC
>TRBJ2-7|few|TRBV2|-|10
CAPYSYEQYF
TGTGCCCCTTACTCCTACGAGCAGTACTTC
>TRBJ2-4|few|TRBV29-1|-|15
CSVVPGAKGENIQYF
TGCAGCGTTGTTCCGGGGGCGAAGGGGGAAAACATTCAGTACTTC
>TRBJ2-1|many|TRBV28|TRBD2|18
CASSPPGLAGLKKNEQFF
TGTGCCAGCAGTCCCCCCGGACTAGCGGGACTAAAAAAGAATGAGCAGTTCTTC
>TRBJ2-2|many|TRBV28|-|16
CASSLDRGTNTGELFF
TGTGCCAGCAGTTTAGACCGCGGGACGAACACCGGGGAGCTGTTTTTT
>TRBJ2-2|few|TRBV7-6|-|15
CASSPVTGYHGELFF
TGTGCCAGCAGCCCAGTAACAGGGTATCACGGGGAGCTGTTTTTT
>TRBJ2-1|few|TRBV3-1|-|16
CASSPPLGGLFNEQFF
TGTGCCAGCAGCCCACCCCTGGGGGGACTCTTCAATGAGCAGTTCTTC
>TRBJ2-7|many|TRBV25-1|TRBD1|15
CASSGPLGGLDEQYF
TGTGCCAGCAGTGGCCCGCTAGGGGGCTTGGACGAGCAGTACTTC
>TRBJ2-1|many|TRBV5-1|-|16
CASSYGVGPGGNEQFF
TGCGCCAGCAGCTACGGAGTCGGGCCTGGGGGCAATGAGCAGTTCTTC
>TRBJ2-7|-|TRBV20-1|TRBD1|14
CSASNRGRSYEQYF
TGCAGTGCTTCGAACAGGGGGCGTAGCTACGAGCAGTACTTC
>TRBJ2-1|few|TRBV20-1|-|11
CSARARNEQFF
TGCAGTGCTAGAGCGAGAAATGAGCAGTTCTTC
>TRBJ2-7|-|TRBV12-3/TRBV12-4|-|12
CASITGVGEQYF
TGTGCCAGCATTACAGGAGTAGGGGAGCAGTACTTC
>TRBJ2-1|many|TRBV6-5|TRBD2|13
CASSSTSGNEQFF
TGTGCCAGCAGTTCGACTAGCGGGAATGAGCAGTTCTTC
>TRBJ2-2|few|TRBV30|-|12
CAWGGVNGELFF
TGTGCCTGGGGGGGCGTGAACGGGGAGCTGTTTTTT
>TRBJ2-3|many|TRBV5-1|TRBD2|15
CASSPGLAGVDTQYF
TGCGCCAGCAGCCCGGGACTAGCGGGAGTTGATACGCAGTATTTT
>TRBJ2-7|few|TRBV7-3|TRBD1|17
CASSREPPDRGFYEQYF
TGTGCCAGCAGCCGAGAACCCCCGGACAGGGGTTTTTACGAGCAGTACTTC
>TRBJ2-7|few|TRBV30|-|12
CAWSVRSYEQYF
TGTGCCTGGAGTGTTCGGTCCTACGAGCAGTACTTC
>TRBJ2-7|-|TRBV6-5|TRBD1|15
CASTHLDRGTYEQYF
TGTGCCAGCACTCACCTCGACAGGGGCACCTACGAGCAGTACTTC
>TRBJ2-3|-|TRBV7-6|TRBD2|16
CASSIIAGGLTDTQYF
TGTGCCAGCAGCATAATAGCGGGAGGGCTGACAGATACGCAGTATTTT
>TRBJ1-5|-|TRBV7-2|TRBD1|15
CASSLEGQPNQPQHF
TGTGCCAGCAGCTTAGAGGGACAGCCTAATCAGCCCCAGCATTTT
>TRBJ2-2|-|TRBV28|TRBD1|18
CASSFPGTGVLNTGELFF
TGTGCCAGCAGTTTCCCCGGGACAGGGGTCCTGAACACCGGGGAGCTGTTTTTT
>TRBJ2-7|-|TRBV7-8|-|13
CASSLVNAYEQYF
TGTGCCAGCAGCTTAGTTAACGCCTACGAGCAGTACTTC
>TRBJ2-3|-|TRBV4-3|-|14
CASSQGWDADTQYF
TGCGCCAGCAGCCAGGGATGGGACGCAGATACGCAGTATTTT
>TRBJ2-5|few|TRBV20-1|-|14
CSARRWDTKETQYF
TGCAGTGCTAGACGTTGGGACACTAAAGAGACCCAGTACTTC
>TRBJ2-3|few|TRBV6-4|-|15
CASRLQGLVTDTQYF
TGTGCCAGCAGGCTACAGGGTTTGGTCACAGATACGCAGTATTTT
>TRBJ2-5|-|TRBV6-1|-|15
CASSLHGASAETQYF
TGTGCCAGCAGCCTACACGGGGCAAGTGCAGAGACCCAGTACTTC
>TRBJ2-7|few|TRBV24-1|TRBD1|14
CATSESDRAGEQYF
TGTGCCACCAGTGAATCTGACAGGGCTGGCGAGCAGTACTTC
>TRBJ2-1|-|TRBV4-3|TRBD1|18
CASSQETGGWVAYNEQFF
TGCGCCAGCAGCCAAGAGACAGGGGGCTGGGTAGCCTACAATGAGCAGTTCTTC
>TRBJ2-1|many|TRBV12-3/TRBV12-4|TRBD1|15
CASSLGTGGYNEQFF
TGTGCCAGCAGTTTAGGGACAGGGGGTTACAATGAGCAGTTCTTC
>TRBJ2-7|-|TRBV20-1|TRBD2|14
CSADGTSGTYEQYF
TGCAGTGCAGATGGGACTAGCGGAACCTACGAGCAGTACTTC
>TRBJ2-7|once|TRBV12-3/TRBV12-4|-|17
CASSFESGQGGRYEQYF
TGTGCCAGCAGTTTTGAGTCTGGACAGGGAGGGAGATACGAGCAGTACTTC
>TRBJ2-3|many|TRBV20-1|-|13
CSARQEWRDTQYF
TGCAGTGCTAGACAGGAATGGCGGGATACGCAGTATTTT
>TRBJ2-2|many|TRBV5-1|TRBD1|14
CASSWDRALAELFF
TGCGCCAGCAGCTGGGACAGGGCCCTCGCCGAGCTGTTTTTT
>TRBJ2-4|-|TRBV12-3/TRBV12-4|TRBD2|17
CASSLSLSGGTKNIQYF
TGTGCCAGCAGTTTAAGTCTGAGCGGGGGGACCAAAAACATTCAGTACTTC
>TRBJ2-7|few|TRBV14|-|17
CASSRREVGRLSYEQYF
TGTGCCAGCAGCCGAAGGGAAGTAGGGCGCCTCTCCTACGAGCAGTACTTC
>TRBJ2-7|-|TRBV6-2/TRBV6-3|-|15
CASSYSSGLIYEQYF
TGTGCCAGCAGTTACTCGAGCGGACTAATCTACGAGCAGTACTTC
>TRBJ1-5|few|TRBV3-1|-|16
CASSPFGGPGNQPQHF
TGTGCCAGCAGTCCATTTGGGGGCCCAGGCAATCAGCCCCAGCATTTT
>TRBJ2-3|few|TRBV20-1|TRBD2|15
CSAGRDGPSTDTQYF
TGCAGTGCTGGGAGGGACGGACCGAGCACAGATACGCAGTATTTT
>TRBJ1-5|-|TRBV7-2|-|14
CASSLAGGREPQHF
TGTGCCAGCAGCTTAGCGGGGGGGAGGGAGCCCCAGCATTTT
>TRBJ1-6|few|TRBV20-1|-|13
CSARDGYNSPLHF
TGCAGTGCTAGAGATGGATATAATTCACCCCTCCACTTT
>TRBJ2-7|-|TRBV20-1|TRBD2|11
CSASGYYEQYF
TGCAGCGCTAGCGGTTACTACGAGCAGTACTTC
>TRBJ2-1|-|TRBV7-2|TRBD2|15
CASSSTSDGYNEQFF
TGTGCCAGCAGCTCGACTAGCGACGGCTACAATGAGCAGTTCTTC
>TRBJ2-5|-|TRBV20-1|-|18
CSARDFRLGVGAQETQYF
TGCAGTGCTAGGGACTTTAGACTGGGGGTCGGGGCCCAAGAGACCCAGTACTTC
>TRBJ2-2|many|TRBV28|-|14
CASSLVSPTGELFF
TGTGCCAGCAGTTTAGTTTCGCCTACCGGGGAGCTGTTTTTT